The TCR beta chain under discussion was sequenced for a study of blood T cell repertoires in COVID-19. Method: immunoSEQ multiplex PCR; TCRdb's copy keeps in-frame clones and lacks some. There are roughly 200,000 clones in the sample; more than 80% occur only once, and roughly 6% lies in the top ten. Among Cohort 3 donors, those recovered had two negative PCRs, clearance, or symptom resolution. This CDR3 has 14 amino acids. V shed 5 bases and J shed 0 bases, with 10 bases lying between them. Germline CDR1 reads MNHEY; CDR2 reads SMNVEV (reference sequence). Specimen: PBMCs or T cells enriched from blood (not recorded which). The TCR was taken from a man aged 40-49 years who had recovered from COVID-19. The chain links TRBV27 to TRBJ1-1; no definite D call. The CDR3 loop reads CASSGAAMNTEAFF. The CDR3 DNA reads as TGTGCCAGCAGTGGAGCTGCGATGAACACTGAAGCTTTCTTT.